Listed below are T cell receptor beta chains from one sample, sequenced in a study of T-cell reconstitution after alpha-beta-depleted transplantation in children. Each CDR3 protein is one row after TCRdb ran MiXCR on the PCR reads. In the table there are fewer than 550,000 distinct CDR3 sequences, 15% to 20% of which are singletons. The sample in question was PBMCs, mostly from graft donor cells, obtained 360 days after TCRalphabeta/CD19-depleted stem cell transplant. The receptors were gathered from a boy in the first two years of life who had a stem cell transplant for Wiskott-Aldrich syndrome, so the T cells may come from the graft donor. CDR3s include the opening cysteine and the closing phenylalanine or tryptophan.

v_gene: TRBV12-3/TRBV12-4; j_gene: TRBJ1-5; CDR3aa: CASTPDSLQPQHF
v_gene: TRBV7-3; j_gene: TRBJ2-7; CDR3aa: CASSLRGRVRGPKRLSYEQYF
v_gene: TRBV7-9; j_gene: TRBJ2-2; CDR3aa: CASSPRRRGLNTGELFF
v_gene: TRBV20-1; j_gene: TRBJ1-2; CDR3aa: CSARDIYGYTF
v_gene: TRBV9; j_gene: TRBJ2-6; CDR3aa: CASSVTGANVLTF
v_gene: TRBV10-3; j_gene: TRBJ1-2; CDR3aa: CAISQGQGGYTF
v_gene: TRBV4-1; j_gene: TRBJ2-4; CDR3aa: CASSHSGGLAKNIQYF
v_gene: TRBV29-1; j_gene: TRBJ2-3; CDR3aa: CSVRTGLPMGTQYF
v_gene: TRBV5-1; j_gene: TRBJ2-5; CDR3aa: CASSPGLAGRMETQYF
v_gene: TRBV6-5; j_gene: TRBJ2-2; CDR3aa: CASSSRGPGAGELFF
v_gene: TRBV15; j_gene: TRBJ2-7; CDR3aa: CATSRASGRALHEQYF
v_gene: TRBV24-1; j_gene: TRBJ2-1; CDR3aa: CATAGESYNEQFF
v_gene: TRBV6-5; j_gene: TRBJ2-1; CDR3aa: CASSYWREPAYNEQFF
v_gene: TRBV27; j_gene: TRBJ2-7; CDR3aa: CASSLSGTSLHEQYF
v_gene: TRBV6-2/TRBV6-3; j_gene: TRBJ2-5; CDR3aa: CASSKVRVRETQYF
v_gene: TRBV6-5; j_gene: TRBJ2-7; CDR3aa: CASSTPFAGAKYEQYF
v_gene: TRBV6-2/TRBV6-3; j_gene: TRBJ2-6; CDR3aa: CASTQPGSGANVLTF
v_gene: TRBV12-3/TRBV12-4; j_gene: TRBJ2-5; CDR3aa: CASSLLHSQETQYF
v_gene: TRBV5-1; j_gene: TRBJ2-5; CDR3aa: CASSSGSEQETQYF